This T cell receptor beta chain is drawn from a study of T cell repertoires in cytomegalovirus infection. Study details: An indication of both CMV infection and matching HLA type came from public TCR beta signatures.

One entry per CDR3 protein results from TCRdb running MiXCR on the reads. The sample contains about 400,000 distinct CDR3 sequences, about 32% of which appear only once. This clonotype was observed a handful of times. The target antigen is unknown. The CDR3 is 17 amino acids. Between the trimmed V and J ends, which lost 5 bases and 2 bases, there was a span of 19 bases. The germline gives CDR1 SGHTA, CDR2 FQGNSA. The sequencing used cultured PBMCs, collected from culture after CMV antigen stimulation. This TCR derives from a human donor in good health (CMV status not recorded). Some clones in this sample may be carry-over from other donors' samples. The V call is TRBV7-2, the J call TRBJ1-5; no clear D gene. CDR3 residues: CASSRPGREVGNQPQHF. CDR3 coding DNA: TGTGCCAGCAGCCGACCGGGGAGGGAGGTAGGCAATCAGCCCCAGCATTTT.